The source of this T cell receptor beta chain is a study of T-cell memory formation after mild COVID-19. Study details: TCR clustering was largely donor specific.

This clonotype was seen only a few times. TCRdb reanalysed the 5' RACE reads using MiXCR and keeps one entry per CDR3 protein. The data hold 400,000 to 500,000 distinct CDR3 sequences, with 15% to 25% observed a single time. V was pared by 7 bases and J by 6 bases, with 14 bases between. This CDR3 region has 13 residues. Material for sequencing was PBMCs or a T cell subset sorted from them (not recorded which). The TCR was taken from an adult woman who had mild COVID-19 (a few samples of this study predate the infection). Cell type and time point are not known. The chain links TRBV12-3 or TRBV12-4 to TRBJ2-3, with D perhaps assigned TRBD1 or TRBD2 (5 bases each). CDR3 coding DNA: TGTGCCAGCACCCCTTCTTGGGGGGATACGCAGTATTTT. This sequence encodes CASTPSWGDTQYF.